This T cell receptor beta chain was sequenced during a study of CD8 T cells in Susac syndrome. CD8+ and CD4+ T cells from blood underwent TCR beta sequencing, which was carried out in a high-throughput format. Reverse transcription of about 0.45 to 1 ug RNA was carried out with random hexamers. The authors amplified TCR beta CDR3 across 54 Vbeta and 13 Jbeta using immunoSEQ multiplex PCR. TCRdb fed the immunoSEQ multiplex PCR reads into MiXCR, producing one record per CDR3 protein. The repertoire consists of about 160,000 distinct CDR3 sequences, with around 93% occurring once and the leading ten covering around 0.13%. V was pared by 1 base and J by 0 bases, with 10 bases between. From germline, CDR1 is SGHTA and CDR2 FQGNSA. The CDR3 sequence is 16 residues long.

The chain combines TRBV7-2 with TRBJ2-1; D uncertain. The specimen was CD4+ T cells from PBMCs. The sequence came from a human donor in good health. CDR3 sequence (DNA): TGTGCCAGCAGCTTAGGTGGAGTCTTCTCCTACAATGAGCAGTTCTTC. Protein: CASSLGGVFSYNEQFF.